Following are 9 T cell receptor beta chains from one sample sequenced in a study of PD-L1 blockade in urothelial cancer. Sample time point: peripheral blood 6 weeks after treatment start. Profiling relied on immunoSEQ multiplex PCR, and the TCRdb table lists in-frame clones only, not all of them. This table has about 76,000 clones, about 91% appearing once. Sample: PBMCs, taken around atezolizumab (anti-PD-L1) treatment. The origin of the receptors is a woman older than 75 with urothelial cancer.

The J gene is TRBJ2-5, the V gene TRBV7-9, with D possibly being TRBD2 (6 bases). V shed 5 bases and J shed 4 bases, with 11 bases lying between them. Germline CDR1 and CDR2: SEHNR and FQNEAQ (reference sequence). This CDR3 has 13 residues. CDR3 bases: TGTGCCAGCAGCCTAGACGGGGGAGAGACCCAGTACTTC. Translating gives CASSLDGGETQYF.

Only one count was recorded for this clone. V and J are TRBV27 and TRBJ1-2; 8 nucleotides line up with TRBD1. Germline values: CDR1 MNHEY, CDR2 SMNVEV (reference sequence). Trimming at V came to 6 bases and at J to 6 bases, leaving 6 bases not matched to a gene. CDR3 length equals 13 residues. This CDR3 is CASSLDRDHGYTF. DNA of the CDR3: TGTGCCAGCAGCCTGGACAGGGACCATGGCTACACCTTC.

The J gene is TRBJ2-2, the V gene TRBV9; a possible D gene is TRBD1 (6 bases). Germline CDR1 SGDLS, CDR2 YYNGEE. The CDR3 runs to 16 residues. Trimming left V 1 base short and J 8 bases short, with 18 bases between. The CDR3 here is CASSVTPDRVGGELFF. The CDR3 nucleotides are TGTGCCAGCAGCGTAACCCCGGACAGAGTGGGGGGGGAGCTGTTTTTT.

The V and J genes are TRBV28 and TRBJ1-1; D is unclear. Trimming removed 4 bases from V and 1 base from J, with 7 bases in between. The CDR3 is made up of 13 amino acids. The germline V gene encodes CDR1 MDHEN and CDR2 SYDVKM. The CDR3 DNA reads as TGTGCCAGCAGTTCCCCAGGGAACACTGAAGCTTTCTTT. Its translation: CASSSPGNTEAFF.

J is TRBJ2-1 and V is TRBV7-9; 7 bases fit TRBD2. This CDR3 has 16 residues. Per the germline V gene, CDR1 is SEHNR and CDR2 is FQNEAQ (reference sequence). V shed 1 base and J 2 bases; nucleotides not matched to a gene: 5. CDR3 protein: CASSLEGLRPYNEQFF. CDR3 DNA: TGTGCCAGCAGCTTAGAGGGACTAAGGCCCTACAATGAGCAGTTCTTC.

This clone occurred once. CDR3 residues: CASSPPNQGGTYEQYF. The CDR3 DNA is TGTGCCAGCTCACCACCGAACCAGGGGGGTACCTACGAGCAGTACTTC. This chain joins TRBV18 and TRBJ2-7; tentative D call: TRBD1 (7 bases). The V end lost 0 bases, the J end lost 2 bases, and 14 bases lay between the germline ends. This CDR3 is 16 amino acids long. The germline V gene has CDR1 KGHSH and CDR2 LQKENI.

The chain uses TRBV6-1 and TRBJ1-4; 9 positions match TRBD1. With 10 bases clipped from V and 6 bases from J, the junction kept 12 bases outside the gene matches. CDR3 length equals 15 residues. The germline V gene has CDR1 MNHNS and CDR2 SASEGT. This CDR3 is CATPGGWTGDEKLFF. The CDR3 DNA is TGTGCCACCCCAGGAGGTTGGACAGGGGATGAAAAACTGTTTTTT.

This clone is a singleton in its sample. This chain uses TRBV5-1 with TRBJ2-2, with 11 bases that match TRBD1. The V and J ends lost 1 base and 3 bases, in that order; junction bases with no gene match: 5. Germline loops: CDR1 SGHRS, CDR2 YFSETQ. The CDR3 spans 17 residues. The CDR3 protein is CASSLNMGQGDTGELFF. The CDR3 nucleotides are TGCGCCAGCAGCTTGAATATGGGACAGGGGGACACCGGGGAGCTGTTTTTT.

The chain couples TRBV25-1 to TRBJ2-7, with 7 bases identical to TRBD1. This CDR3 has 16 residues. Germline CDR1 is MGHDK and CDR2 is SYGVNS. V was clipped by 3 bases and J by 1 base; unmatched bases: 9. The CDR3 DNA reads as TGTGCCAGCAGTGATTATAAGGGGGCCAGATCCTACGAGCAGTACTTC. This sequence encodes CASSDYKGARSYEQYF.